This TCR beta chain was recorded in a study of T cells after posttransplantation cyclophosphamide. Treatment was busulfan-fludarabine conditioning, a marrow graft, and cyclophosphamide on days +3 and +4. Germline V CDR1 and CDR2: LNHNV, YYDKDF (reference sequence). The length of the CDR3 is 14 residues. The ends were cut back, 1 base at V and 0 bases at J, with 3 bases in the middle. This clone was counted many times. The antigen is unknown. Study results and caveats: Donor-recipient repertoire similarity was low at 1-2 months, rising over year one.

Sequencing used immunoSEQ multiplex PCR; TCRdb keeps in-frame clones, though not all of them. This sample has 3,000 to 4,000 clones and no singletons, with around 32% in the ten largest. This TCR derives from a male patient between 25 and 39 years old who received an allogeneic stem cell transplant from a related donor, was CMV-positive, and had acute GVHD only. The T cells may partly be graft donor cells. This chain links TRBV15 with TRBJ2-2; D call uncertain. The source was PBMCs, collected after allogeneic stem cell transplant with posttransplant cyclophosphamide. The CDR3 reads CATSRVSNTGELFF. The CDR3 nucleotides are TGTGCCACCAGCAGAGTCTCGAACACCGGGGAGCTGTTTTTT.